This T cell receptor (beta chain) was identified during a study of blood T cell repertoires in COVID-19. Study overall: The United States, Italy and Spain provided the acute and convalescent COVID-19 samples. T cells, B-cell-depleted T cells, or PBMCs provided the cDNA or gDNA that served as material.

Generated by immunoSEQ multiplex PCR, the TCRdb table keeps only in-frame clones and is missing some. This table holds approximately 150,000 clones, more than 75% found once. This CDR3 is 16 amino acids long. V lost 7 bases and J lost 0; bases outside the gene matches: 10. Germline V gene data show CDR1 as SGHTA and CDR2 as FQGNSA. The V gene is TRBV7-2, the J gene TRBJ2-3, with 7 bases lining up with TRBD1. This sequence was found in a man aged 18 to 29 with COVID-19, enrolled during active disease. The specimen was peripheral blood. This CDR3 reads CASNVGTAPSTDTQYF. As DNA, the CDR3 is TGTGCCAGCAACGTTGGGACAGCACCCAGCACAGATACGCAGTATTTT. The full variable domain, completed using reference TRBV7-2 and TRBJ2-3, is GAGVSQSPSNKVTEKGKDVELRCDPISGHTALYWYRQSLGQGLEFLIYFQGNSAPDKSGLPSDRFSAERTGGSVSTLTIQRTQQEDSAVYLCASNVGTAPSTDTQYFGPGTRLTVL.